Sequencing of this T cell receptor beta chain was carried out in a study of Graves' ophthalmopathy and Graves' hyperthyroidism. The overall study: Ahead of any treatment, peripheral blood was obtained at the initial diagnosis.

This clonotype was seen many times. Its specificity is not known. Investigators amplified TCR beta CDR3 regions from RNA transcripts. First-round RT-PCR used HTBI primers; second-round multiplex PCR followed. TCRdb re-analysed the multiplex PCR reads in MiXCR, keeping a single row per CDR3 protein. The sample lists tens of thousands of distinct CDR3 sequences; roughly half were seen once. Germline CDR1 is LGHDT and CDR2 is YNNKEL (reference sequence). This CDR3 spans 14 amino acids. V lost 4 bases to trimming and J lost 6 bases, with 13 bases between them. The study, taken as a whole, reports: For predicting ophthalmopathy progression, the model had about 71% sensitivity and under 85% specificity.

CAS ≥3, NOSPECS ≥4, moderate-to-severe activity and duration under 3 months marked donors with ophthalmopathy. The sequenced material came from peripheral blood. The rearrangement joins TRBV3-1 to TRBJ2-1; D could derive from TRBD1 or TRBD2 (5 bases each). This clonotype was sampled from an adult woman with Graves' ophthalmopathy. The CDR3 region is CASSLRDALNEQFF. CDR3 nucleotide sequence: TGTGCCAGCAGCCTCCGGGACGCCCTCAATGAGCAGTTCTTC.